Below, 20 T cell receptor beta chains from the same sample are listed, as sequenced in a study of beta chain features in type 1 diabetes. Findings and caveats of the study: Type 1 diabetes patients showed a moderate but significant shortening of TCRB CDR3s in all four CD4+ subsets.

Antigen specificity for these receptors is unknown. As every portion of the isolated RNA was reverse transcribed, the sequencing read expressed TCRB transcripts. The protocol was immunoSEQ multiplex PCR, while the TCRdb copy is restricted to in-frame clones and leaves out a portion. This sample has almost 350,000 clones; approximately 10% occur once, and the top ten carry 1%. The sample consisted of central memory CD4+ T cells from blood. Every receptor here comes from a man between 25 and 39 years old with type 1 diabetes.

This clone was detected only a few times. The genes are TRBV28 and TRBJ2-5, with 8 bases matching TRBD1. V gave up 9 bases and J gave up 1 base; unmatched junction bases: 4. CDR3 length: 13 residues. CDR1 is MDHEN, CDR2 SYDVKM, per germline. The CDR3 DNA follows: TGTGCCAGTGGACAGGGTGCCCAAGAGACCCAGTACTTC. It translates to CASGQGAQETQYF.

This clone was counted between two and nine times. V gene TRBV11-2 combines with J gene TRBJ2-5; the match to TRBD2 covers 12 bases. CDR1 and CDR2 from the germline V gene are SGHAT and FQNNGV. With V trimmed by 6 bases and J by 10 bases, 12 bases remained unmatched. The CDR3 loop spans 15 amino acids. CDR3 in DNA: TGTGCCAGCAGTCCTCGACTAGCGGGGGTGGGTGACCAGTACTTC. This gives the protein CASSPRLAGVGDQYF.

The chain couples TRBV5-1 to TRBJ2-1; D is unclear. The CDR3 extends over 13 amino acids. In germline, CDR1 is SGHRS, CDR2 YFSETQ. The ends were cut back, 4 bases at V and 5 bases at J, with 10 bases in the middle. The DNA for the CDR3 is TGCGCCAGCAGCCCCCGGCCGGACAATGAGCAGTTCTTC. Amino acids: CASSPRPDNEQFF.

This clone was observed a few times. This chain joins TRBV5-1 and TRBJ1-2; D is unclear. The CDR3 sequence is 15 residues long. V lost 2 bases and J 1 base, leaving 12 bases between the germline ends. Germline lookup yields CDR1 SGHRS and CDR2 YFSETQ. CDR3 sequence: CASSLEGGGNYGYTF. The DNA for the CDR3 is TGCGCCAGCAGCTTAGAGGGCGGAGGTAACTATGGCTACACCTTC.

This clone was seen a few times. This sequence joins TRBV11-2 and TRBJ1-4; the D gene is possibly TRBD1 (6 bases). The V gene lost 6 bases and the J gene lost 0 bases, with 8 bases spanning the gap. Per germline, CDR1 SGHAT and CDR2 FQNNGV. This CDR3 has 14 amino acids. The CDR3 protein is CASRRQATNEKLFF. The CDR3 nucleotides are TGTGCCAGCAGACGACAGGCAACTAATGAAAAACTGTTTTTT.

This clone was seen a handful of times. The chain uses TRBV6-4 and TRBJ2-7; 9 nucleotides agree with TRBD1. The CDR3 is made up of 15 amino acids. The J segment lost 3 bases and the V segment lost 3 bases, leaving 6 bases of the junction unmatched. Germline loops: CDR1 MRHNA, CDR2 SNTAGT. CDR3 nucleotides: TGTGCCAGCAGTGATAGGGACAGGGACAACTACGAGCAGTACTTC. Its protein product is CASSDRDRDNYEQYF.

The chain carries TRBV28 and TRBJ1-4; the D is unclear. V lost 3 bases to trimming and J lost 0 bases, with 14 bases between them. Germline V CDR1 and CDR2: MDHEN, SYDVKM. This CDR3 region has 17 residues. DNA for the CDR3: TGTGCCAGCAGTTTGAGGACCGGCCGATCAACTAATGAAAAACTGTTTTTT. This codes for CASSLRTGRSTNEKLFF.

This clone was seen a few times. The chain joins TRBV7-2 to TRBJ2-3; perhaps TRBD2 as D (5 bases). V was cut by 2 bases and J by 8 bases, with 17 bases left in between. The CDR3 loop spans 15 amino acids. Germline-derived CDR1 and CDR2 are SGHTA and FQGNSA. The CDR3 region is CASSLKLLDLGTQYF. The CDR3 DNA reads TGTGCCAGCAGCTTAAAGCTACTGGACTTGGGTACGCAGTATTTT.

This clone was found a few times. This CDR3 is CASRDTGVSSYNEQFF. The CDR3 DNA reads TGTGCCAGCAGGGATACAGGGGTGAGCTCCTACAATGAGCAGTTCTTC. The V gene is TRBV6-6, the J gene TRBJ2-1, with 7 bases identical to TRBD1. Germline V CDR1 and CDR2: MNHNY, SVGAGI (reference sequence). Unmatched junction bases numbered 8, after V lost 6 bases and J lost 0 bases. This CDR3 comprises 16 residues.

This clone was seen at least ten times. CDR3 amino acids: CASSPGTGSFNQPQHF. CDR3 DNA sequence: TGTGCCAGCAGCCCCGGGACAGGGTCTTTTAATCAGCCCCAGCATTTT. This chain links TRBV5-6 with TRBJ1-5; 9 bases fit TRBD1. Looked up from germline, CDR1 is SGHDT and CDR2 is YYEEEE. This CDR3 has 16 residues. The V segment lost 4 bases and the J segment 4 bases; nucleotides outside the gene matches: 9.

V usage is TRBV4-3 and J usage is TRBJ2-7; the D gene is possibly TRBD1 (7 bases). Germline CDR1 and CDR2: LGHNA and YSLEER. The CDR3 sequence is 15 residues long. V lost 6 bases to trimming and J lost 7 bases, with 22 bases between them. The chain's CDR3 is CASSRGTESGWEQYF. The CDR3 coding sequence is TGCGCCAGCAGTCGAGGGACAGAGAGCGGGTGGGAGCAGTACTTC.

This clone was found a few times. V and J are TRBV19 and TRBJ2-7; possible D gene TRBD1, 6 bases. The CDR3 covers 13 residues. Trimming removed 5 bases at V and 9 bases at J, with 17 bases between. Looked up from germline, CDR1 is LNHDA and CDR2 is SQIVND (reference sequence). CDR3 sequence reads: CASSREGMTGQYF. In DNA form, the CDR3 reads TGTGCCAGTAGTCGCGAGGGGATGACAGGGCAGTACTTC.

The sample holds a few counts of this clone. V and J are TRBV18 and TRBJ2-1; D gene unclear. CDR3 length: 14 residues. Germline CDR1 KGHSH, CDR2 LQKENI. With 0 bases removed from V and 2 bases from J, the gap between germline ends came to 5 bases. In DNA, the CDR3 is TGTGCCAGCTCACCACCGCAGACCTACAATGAGCAGTTCTTC. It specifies CASSPPQTYNEQFF.

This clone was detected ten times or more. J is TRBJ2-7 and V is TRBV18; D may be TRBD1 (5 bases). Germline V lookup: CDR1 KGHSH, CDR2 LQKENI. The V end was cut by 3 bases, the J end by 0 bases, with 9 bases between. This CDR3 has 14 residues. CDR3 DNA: TGTGCCAGCTCACCGAGACAGCACTCCTACGAGCAGTACTTC. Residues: CASSPRQHSYEQYF.

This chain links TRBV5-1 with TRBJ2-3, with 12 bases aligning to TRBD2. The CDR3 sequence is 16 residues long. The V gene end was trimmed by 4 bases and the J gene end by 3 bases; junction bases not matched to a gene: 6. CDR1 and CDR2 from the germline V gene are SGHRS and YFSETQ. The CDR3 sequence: CASSLTTSGGTDTQYF. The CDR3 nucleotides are TGCGCCAGCAGCCTGACAACTAGCGGGGGGACAGATACGCAGTATTTT.

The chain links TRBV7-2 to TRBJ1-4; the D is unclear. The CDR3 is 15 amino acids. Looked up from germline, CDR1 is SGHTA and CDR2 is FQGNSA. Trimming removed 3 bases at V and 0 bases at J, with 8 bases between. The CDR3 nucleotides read TGTGCCAGCAGCTTCCAGAGCGCAACTAATGAAAAACTGTTTTTT. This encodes CASSFQSATNEKLFF.

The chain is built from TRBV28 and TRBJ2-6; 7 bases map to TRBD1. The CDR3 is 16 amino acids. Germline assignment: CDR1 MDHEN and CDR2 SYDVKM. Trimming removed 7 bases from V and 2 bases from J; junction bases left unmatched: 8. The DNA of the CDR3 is TGTGCCAGCAACACCCACAGGGGACCTGGGGCCAACGTCCTGACTTTC. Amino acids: CASNTHRGPGANVLTF. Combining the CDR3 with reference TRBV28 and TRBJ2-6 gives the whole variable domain DVKVTQSSRYLVKRTGEKVFLECVQDMDHENMFWYRQDPGLGLRLIYFSYDVKMKEKGDIPEGYSVSREKKERFSLILESASTNQTSMYLCASNTHRGPGANVLTFGAGSRLTVL.

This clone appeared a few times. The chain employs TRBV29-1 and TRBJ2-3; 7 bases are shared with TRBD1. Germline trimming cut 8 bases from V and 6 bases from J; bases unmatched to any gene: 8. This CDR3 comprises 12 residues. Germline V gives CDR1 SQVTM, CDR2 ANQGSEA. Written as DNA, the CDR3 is TGCAGCTTAAAACAGGGGTGGGATACGCAGTATTTT. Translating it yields CSLKQGWDTQYF.

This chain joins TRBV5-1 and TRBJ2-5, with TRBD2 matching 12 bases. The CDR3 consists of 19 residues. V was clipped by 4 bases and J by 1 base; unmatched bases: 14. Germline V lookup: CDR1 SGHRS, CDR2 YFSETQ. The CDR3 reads CASSSTRTSGARGQETQYF. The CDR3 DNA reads TGCGCCAGCAGCAGCACCCGGACTAGCGGGGCCAGGGGCCAAGAGACCCAGTACTTC.

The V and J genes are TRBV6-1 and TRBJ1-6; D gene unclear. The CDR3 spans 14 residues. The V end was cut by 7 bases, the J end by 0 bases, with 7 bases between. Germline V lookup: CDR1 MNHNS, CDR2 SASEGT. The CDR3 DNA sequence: TGTGCCAGCATGGGAAGCTCCTATAATTCACCCCTCCACTTT. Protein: CASMGSSYNSPLHF.